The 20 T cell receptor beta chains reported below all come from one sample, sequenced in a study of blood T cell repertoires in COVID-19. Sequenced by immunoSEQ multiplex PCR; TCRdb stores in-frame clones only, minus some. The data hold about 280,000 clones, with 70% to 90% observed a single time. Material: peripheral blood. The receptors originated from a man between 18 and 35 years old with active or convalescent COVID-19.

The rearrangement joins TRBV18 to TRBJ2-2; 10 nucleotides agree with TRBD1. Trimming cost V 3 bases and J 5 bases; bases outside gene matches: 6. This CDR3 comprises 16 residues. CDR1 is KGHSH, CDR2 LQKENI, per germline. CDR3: CASSPATGGATGELFF. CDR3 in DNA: TGTGCCAGCTCACCCGCGACAGGGGGCGCAACCGGGGAGCTGTTTTTT.

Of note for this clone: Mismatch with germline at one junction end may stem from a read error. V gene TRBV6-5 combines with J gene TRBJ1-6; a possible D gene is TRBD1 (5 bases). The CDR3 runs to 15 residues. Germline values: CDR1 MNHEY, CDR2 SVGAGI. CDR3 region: CASRWGLGDNSPLHF. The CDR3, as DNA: TGTGCGAGCAGGTGGGGTTTAGGGGATAATTCACCCCTCCACTTT.

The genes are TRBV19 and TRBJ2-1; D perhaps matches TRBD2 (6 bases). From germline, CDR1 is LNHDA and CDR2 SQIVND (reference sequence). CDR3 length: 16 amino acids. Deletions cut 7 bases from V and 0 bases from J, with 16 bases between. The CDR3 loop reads CASTYAGQSSYNEQFF. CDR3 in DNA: TGTGCCAGTACCTATGCGGGGCAAAGCTCCTACAATGAGCAGTTCTTC.

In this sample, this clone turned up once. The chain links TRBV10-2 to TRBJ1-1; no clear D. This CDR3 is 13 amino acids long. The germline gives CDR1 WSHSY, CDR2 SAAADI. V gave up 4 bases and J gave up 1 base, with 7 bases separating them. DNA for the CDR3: TGCGCCAGCAGTGTAGGAGGGAACACTGAAGCTTTCTTT. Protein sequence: CASSVGGNTEAFF.

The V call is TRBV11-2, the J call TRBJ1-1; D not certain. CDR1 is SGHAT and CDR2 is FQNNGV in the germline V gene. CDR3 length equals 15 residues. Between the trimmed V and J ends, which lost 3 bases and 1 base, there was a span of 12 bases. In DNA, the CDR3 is TGTGCCAGCAGCTTGTATTCGAGGAGGAACACTGAAGCTTTCTTT. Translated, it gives CASSLYSRRNTEAFF.

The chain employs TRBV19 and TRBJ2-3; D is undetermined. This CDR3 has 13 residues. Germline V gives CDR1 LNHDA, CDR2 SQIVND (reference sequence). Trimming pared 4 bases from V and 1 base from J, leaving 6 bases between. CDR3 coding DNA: TGTGCCAGTAGTACCCCCGGCACAGATACGCAGTATTTT. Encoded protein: CASSTPGTDTQYF. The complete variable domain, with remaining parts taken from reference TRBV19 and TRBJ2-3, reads DGGITQSPKYLFRKEGQNVTLSCEQNLNHDAMYWYRQDPGQGLRLIYYSQIVNDFQKGDIAEGYSVSREKKESFPLTVTSAQKNPTAFYLCASSTPGTDTQYFGPGTRLTVL.

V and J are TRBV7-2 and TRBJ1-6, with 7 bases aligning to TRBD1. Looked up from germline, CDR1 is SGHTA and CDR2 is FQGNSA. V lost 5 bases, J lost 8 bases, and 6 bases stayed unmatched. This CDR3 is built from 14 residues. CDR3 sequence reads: CASSSRDSYSPLHF. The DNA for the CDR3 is TGTGCCAGCAGCAGCCGGGACAGTTATTCACCCCTCCACTTT.

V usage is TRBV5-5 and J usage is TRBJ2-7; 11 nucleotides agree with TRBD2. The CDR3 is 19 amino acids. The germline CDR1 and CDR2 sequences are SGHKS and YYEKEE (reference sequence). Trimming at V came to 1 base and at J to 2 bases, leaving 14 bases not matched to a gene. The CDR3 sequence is CASSLPAGTSGMPAYEQYF. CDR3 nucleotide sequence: TGTGCCAGCAGCTTGCCTGCGGGGACTAGCGGAATGCCGGCCTACGAGCAGTACTTC.

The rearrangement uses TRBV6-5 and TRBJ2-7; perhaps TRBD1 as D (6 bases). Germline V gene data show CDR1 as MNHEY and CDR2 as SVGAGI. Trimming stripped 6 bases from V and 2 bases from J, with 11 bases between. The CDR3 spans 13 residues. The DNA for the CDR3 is TGTGCCAGCAGCCATCGGGACACCTACGAGCAGTACTTC. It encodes CASSHRDTYEQYF.

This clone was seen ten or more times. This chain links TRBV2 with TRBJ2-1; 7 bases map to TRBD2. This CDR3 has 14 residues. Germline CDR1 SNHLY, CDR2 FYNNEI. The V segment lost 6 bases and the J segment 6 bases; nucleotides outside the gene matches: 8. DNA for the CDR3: TGTGCCAGCAGCGCCAGCGGGGTGGGCAATGAGCAGTTCTTC. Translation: CASSASGVGNEQFF. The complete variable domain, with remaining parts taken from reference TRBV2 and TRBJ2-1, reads EPEVTQTPSHQVTQMGQEVILRCVPISNHLYFYWYRQILGQKVEFLVSFYNNEISEKSEIFDDQFSVERPDGSNFTLKIRSTKLEDSAMYFCASSASGVGNEQFFGPGTRLTVL.

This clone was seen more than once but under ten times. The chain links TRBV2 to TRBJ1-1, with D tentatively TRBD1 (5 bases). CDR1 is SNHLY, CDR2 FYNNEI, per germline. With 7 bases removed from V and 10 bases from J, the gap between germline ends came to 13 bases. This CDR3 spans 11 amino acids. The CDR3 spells CASNRDFGAFF. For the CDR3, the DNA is TGTGCCAGCAATAGGGACTTTGGAGCTTTCTTT.

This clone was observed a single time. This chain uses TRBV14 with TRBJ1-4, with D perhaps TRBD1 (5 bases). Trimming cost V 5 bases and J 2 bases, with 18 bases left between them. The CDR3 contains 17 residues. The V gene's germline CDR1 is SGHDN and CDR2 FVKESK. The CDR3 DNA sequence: TGTGCCAGCAGCAGGGGAAGTTTCTTGTCGACTAATGAAAAACTGTTTTTT. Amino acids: CASSRGSFLSTNEKLFF.

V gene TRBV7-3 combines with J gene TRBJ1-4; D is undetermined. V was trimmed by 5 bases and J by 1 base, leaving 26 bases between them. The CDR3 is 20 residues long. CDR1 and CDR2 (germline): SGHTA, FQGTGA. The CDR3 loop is CASSASPQLNERKTNEKLFF. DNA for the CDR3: TGTGCCAGCAGCGCTTCGCCCCAGTTAAATGAGAGGAAAACTAATGAAAAACTGTTTTTT.

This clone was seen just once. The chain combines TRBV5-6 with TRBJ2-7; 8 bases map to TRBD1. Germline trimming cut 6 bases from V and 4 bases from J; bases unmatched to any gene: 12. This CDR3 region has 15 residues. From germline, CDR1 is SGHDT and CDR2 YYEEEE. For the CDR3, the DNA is TGTGCCAGCATCCCTCGACAGGGGAGGTTATACGAGCAGTACTTC. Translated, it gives CASIPRQGRLYEQYF.

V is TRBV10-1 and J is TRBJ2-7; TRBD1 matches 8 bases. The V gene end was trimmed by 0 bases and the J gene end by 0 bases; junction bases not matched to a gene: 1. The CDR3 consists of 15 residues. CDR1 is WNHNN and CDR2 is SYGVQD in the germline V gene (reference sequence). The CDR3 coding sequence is TGCGCCAGCAGTGAGTCGACAGGGGTCTCCTACGAGCAGTACTTC. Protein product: CASSESTGVSYEQYF.

For the CDR3, the DNA is TGTGCCAGCAGCTCCCGCGTGTTAGTTGAGCAGTTCTTC. It codes for CASSSRVLVEQFF. V and J are TRBV7-2 and TRBJ2-1; D unresolved. The CDR3 runs 13 residues. Germline CDR1 reads SGHTA; CDR2 reads FQGNSA. Between the trimmed V and J ends, which lost 4 bases and 9 bases, there was a span of 13 bases.

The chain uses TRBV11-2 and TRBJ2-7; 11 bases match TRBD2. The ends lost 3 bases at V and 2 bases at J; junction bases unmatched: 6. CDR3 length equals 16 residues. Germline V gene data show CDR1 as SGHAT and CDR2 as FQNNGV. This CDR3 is CASSLWGLAVPYEQYF. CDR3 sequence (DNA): TGTGCCAGCAGCTTGTGGGGACTAGCGGTTCCCTACGAGCAGTACTTC. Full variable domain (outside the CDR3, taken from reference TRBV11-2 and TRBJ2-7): EAGVAQSPRYKIIEKRQSVAFWCNPISGHATLYWYQQILGQGPKLLIQFQNNGVVDDSQLPKDRFSAERLKGVDSTLKIQPAKLEDSAVYLCASSLWGLAVPYEQYFGPGTRLTVT.

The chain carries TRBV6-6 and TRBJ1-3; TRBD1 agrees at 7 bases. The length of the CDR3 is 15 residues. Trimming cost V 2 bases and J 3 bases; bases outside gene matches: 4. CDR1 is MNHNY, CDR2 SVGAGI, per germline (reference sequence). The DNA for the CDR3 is TGTGCCAGCAGTTACAGGAGGACAGGTGGAAACACCATATATTTT. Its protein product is CASSYRRTGGNTIYF.

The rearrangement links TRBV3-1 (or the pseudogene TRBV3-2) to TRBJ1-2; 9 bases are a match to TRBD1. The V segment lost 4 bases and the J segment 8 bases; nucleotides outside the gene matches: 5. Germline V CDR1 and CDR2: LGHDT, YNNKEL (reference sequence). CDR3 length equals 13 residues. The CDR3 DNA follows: TGTGCCAGCAGCCCGGGACAGGGTGGAGGCTACACCTTC. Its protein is CASSPGQGGGYTF.

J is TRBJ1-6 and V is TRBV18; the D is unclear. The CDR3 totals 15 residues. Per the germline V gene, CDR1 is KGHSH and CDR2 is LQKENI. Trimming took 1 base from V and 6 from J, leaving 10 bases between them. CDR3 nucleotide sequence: TGTGCCAGCTCACCACTGTCAGGAAGTAATTCACCCCTCCACTTT. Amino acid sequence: CASSPLSGSNSPLHF. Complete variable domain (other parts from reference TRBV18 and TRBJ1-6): NAGVMQNPRHLVRRRGQEARLRCSPMKGHSHVYWYRQLPEEGLKFMVYLQKENIIDESGMPKERFSAEFPKEGPSILRIQQVVRGDSAAYFCASSPLSGSNSPLHFGNGTRLTVT.